This paragraph reports one T cell receptor (beta chain). Its antigen is unknown. The data are from a study of cytomegalovirus exposure and HLA in healthy donors. General study results and limits: Judged likely to be a sequencing artifact was a cluster of highly shared sequence variants.

With 6 bases removed from V and 1 base from J, the gap between germline ends came to 10 bases. The CDR3 totals 13 residues. Germline assignment: CDR1 MDHEN and CDR2 SYDVKM. Primers included in the PCR were 60 Vbeta and 13 Jbeta primers. Profiled with immunoSEQ multiplex PCR; TCRdb holds only in-frame clones, not every one. Found here are roughly 190,000 clones, over 70% of them singletons; the top ten hold about 1.8%. This TCR came from a man aged 35 to 55 in good health and CMV-seropositive. The rearrangement links TRBV28 to TRBJ2-7; D might be TRBD2 (5 bases). The source material was PBMCs. CDR3 in amino acids: CASRLAGSYEQYF. In DNA form, the CDR3 reads TGTGCCAGCAGATTGGCGGGTTCCTACGAGCAGTACTTC.